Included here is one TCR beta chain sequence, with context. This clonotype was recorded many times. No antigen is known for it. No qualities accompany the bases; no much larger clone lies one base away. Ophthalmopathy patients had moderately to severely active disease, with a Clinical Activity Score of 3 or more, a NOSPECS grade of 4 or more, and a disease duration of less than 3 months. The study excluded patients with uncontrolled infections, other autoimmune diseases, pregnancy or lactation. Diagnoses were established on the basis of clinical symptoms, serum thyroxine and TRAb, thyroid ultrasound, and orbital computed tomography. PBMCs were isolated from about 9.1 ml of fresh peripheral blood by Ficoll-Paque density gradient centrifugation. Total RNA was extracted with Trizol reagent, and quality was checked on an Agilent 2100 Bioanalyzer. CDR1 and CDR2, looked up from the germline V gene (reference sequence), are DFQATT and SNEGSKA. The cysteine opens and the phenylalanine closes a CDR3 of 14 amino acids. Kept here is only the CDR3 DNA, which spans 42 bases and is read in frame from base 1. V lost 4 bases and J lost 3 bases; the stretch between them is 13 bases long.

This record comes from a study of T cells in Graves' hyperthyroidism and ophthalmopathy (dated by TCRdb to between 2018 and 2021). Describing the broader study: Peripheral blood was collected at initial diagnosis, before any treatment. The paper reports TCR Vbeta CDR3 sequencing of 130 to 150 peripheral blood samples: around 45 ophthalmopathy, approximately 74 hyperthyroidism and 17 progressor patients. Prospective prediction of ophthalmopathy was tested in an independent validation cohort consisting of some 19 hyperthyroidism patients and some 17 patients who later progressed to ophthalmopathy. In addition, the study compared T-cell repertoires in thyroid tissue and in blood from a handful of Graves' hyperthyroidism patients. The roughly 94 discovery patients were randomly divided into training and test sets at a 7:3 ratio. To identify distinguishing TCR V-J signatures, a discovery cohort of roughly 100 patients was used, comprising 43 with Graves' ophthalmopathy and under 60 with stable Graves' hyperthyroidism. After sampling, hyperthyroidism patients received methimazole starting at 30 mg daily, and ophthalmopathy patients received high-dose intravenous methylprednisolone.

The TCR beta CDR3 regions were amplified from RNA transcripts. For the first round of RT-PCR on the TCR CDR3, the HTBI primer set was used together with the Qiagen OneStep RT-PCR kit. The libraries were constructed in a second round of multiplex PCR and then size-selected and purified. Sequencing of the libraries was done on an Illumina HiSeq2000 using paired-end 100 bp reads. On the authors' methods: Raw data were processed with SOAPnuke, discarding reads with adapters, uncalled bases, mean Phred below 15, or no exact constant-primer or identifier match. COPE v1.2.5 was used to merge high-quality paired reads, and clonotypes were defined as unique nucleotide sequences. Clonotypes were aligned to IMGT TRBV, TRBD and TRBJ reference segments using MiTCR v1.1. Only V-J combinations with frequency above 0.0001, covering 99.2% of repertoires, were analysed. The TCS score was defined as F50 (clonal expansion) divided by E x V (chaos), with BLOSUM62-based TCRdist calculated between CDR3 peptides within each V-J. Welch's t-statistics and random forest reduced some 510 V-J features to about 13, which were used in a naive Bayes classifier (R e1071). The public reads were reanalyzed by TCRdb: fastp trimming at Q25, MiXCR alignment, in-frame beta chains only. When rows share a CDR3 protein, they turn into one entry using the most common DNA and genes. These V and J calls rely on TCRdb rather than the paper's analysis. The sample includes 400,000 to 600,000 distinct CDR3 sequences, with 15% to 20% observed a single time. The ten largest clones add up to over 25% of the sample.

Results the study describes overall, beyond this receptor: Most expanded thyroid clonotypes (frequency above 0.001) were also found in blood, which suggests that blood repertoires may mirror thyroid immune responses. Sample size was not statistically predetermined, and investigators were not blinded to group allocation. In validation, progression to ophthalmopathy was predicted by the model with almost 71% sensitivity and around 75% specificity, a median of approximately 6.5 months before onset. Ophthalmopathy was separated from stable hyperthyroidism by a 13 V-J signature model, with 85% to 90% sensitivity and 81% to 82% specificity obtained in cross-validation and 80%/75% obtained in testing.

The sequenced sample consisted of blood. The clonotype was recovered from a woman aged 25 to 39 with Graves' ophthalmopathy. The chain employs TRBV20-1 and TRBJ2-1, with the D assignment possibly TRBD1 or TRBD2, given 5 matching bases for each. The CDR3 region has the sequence CSAIWWDHYNEQFF. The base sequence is TGCAGTGCTATTTGGTGGGACCACTACAATGAGCAGTTCTTC.